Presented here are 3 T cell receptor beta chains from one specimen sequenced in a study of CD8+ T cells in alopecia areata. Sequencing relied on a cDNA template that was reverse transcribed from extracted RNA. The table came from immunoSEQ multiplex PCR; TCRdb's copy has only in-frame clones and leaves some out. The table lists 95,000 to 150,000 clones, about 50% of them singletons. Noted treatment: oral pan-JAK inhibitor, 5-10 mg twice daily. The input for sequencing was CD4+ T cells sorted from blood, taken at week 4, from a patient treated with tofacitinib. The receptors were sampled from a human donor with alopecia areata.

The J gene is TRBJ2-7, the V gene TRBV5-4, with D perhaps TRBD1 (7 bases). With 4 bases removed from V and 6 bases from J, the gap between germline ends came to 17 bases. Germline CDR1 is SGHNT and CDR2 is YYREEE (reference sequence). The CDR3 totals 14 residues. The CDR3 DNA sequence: TGTGCCAGCAGCCCCTGGGCAGGGGGGTCCGAGCAGTACTTC. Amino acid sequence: CASSPWAGGSEQYF.

The CDR3 here is CASSSQGQGQETQYF. CDR3 in DNA: TGTGCCAGCAGTTCCCAAGGACAGGGACAAGAGACCCAGTACTTC. V and J are TRBV27 and TRBJ2-5; 8 positions match TRBD1. The CDR3 has 15 residues. Germline values: CDR1 MNHEY, CDR2 SMNVEV (reference sequence). V lost 4 bases, J lost 2 bases, and 6 bases stayed unmatched.

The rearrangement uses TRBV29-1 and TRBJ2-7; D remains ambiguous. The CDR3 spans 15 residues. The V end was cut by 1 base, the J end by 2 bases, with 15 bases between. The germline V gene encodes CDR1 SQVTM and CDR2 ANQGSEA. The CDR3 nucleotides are TGCAGCGTTGAAGTTTGGTCCGCTATCACCTACGAGCAGTACTTC. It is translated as CSVEVWSAITYEQYF.